This T cell receptor beta chain comes out of a study of blood T cell repertoires in COVID-19. CDR3 length equals 16 residues. Germline loops: CDR1 LGHDT, CDR2 YNNKEL (reference sequence). Germline trimming cut 2 bases from V and 5 bases from J; bases unmatched to any gene: 9. Seattle enrolled patients during active infection and tracked them longitudinally. Original processing methods: Amplifying reference gene primers gave estimates of nucleated cell counts. TCRdb keeps only in-frame clones here, not all; method: immunoSEQ multiplex PCR. V, J and clone size reflect that table, while D and trimming were determined from the DNA. The sample gives 200,000 to 250,000 clones, more than 80% of which show up once; 7.5% to 8% is in the top ten.

The specimen was peripheral blood. The gene calls are TRBV3-1 (or the pseudogene TRBV3-2) and TRBJ2-5; 9 bases match TRBD2. The TCR was taken from a woman of 80 years or more with COVID-19, enrolled during active disease. DNA for the CDR3: TGTGCCAGCAGCCAACGATCAGGGCTAGCGGGGGAGACCCAGTACTTC. As protein: CASSQRSGLAGETQYF.